This T cell receptor (beta chain) is from a study of cytomegalovirus exposure and HLA in healthy donors (dated by TCRdb to the late 2010s). Regarding the research as a whole: In an earlier analysis of under 600 of the donors, 276 Gb of sequence data and 95 million to 130 million unique TCR beta sequences from 150 million to 200 million T cells were reported. Among the approximately 420 genotyped donors, 75% to 90% belonged to the genetic ancestry cluster associated with self-reported Caucasian donors. Alongside the repertoire data, information on donor age, sex, ethnicity and CMV serostatus was compiled. HLA typing included class I and class II loci at four-digit resolution. Every repertoire in the discovery cohort had been generated on one and the same sequencing platform. A separate validation cohort of 90 to 150 different subjects was used in addition to the 666-subject first cohort. The study aimed to test whether signatures of past pathogen exposure could be identified by cataloging public T cell receptors. The later analysis used no new phenotypic data to find candidate immune exposures, relying instead on TCR beta sequences and their occurrence across donors. Roughly 5 DR-DQ haplotypes were handled as single units for association and clustering, since linkage in the cohort was strong. An early release that covered roughly 600 HLA-typed donors contained approximately 300 gigabases of sequencing data and tens of millions of unique TCR sequences. An earlier analysis of 450 to 750 of the donors used high-throughput TCR beta sequencing to judge whether each TCR beta V gene segment behaved as functional or pseudogenic. Genome-wide SNP genotypes for about 60% of the roughly 670 donors were used in a later genetic analysis, which treated that subset as a discovery cohort. To predict cytomegalovirus infection status, the study brought together high-throughput TCR immunosequencing, statistical association of individual TCRs with disease status, and machine learning. The T cell repertoires of 550 to 850 subjects were profiled by immunosequencing and related to cytomegalovirus serostatus. The number of donors typed differed by locus, with roughly 629-640 for A, B, C, DRB1 and DQB1, 522 for DQA1, over 600 for DPA1, and over 400 for DPB1. Among almost 400 genotyped donors of the cohort, an average of roughly 240,000 unique TCR beta nucleotide sequences were sequenced per donor, around 18% of them non-productive. To study patterns of TCR occurrence, a later analysis re-analyzed previously published TCR beta repertoires from 550 to 800 donors and added high-resolution HLA genotyping. The study at large found these results: V-gene and J-gene trimming of TCR beta chains was associated with a missense DCLRE1C variant in a later genetic analysis, and the association was replicated in an independent cohort. In vitro tests confirmed that a few of the cytomegalovirus-associated TCR beta chains recognize cytomegalovirus antigens. The earlier analysis of 587 of the donors excluded over 15 rarely observed V segments, including chromosome 9 orphons, because counts were too low. The classifier was reported to diagnose cytomegalovirus status with high specificity and sensitivity in both the original and validation cohorts. The cohort was sequenced for TCR beta chains only, and without alpha or paired-chain data the features that could be detected were limited. Strong co-occurrence of HLA alleles, especially DR and DQ, made assigning TCR associations to individual alleles difficult. A cluster of highly shared sequence variants was judged likely to represent a technical artifact of the sequencing pipeline. For the cohort, immune exposure information was limited to CMV serostatus. According to a later analysis, parvovirus B19, influenza, CMV and Epstein-Barr virus appeared linked to several top co-occurrence clusters. Compared with equally common non-associated chains, HLA-associated TCR beta chains in a later analysis were more clonally expanded and had lower generation probabilities. According to a later analysis, TCR association rates differed among HLA loci, with DRB1 alleles showing the most associated TCRs and HLA-C alleles showing the fewest. Because HLA typing was missing for some donors at each locus, association tests included only the typed subset. A later genetic analysis reported fewer N-insertions in productive TCRs among donors in an Asian-associated ancestry cluster than the roughly 650-donor mean. Linkage disequilibrium might explain the correlated functional status among segregating V segments, but an unknown experimental factor could not be excluded. In a later analysis, most CMV-associated TCR beta chains were found to appear HLA-restricted, with HLA associations seemingly driven largely by CMV exposure. It was suggested by the authors that the approach could potentially be generalized to other disease states and immunological phenotypes. Presence/absence analyses assumed roughly uniform sequencing depth across donors, an assumption that may not hold. In a later analysis, some 18,000 TCR beta sequences were associated with specific HLA alleles at a false discovery rate of 0.05. Some IMGT-functional V segments, including TRBV6-2 and TRBV6-3, could not be told apart with the 87-base-pair reads, so those segments were excluded. A further reported finding was that TCR beta sequences accurately predicted the HLA-A and HLA-B alleles for most subjects in the first cohort. The study listed 150 to 200 TCR beta chains as associated with cytomegalovirus. Most TCR sequences were observed very rarely across donors, whereas some public TCRs were present in many individuals. In an earlier analysis of fewer than 750 of the donors, most TCR beta V segments were observed in productive rearrangements about 87% or about 30% of the time, broadly matching IMGT annotations.

The cohort comprised 710 or so healthy bone marrow donors. At the time of sampling, all cohort members were nominally healthy, though unrecorded immune exposures were likely present. The donor was CMV seropositive and was included in the group of 250 to 300 seropositive cohort members. Each donor provided a peripheral blood sample, and peripheral blood mononuclear cells were used for TCR beta sequencing. Genomic DNA was extracted from the blood cell samples with the Qiagen DNeasy Blood Extraction Kit. From a lookup of the germline V gene, CDR1 and CDR2 are SGHRS and YFSETQ. After removal of 2 bases from V and 9 bases from J, the junction retains 9 bases not matched to a gene. Including the terminal cysteine and phenylalanine, the CDR3 comprises 15 residues. The DNA shown is the 45-base CDR3, in frame from base 1. Preparation of the library involved the immunoSEQ multiplex PCR assay. For the multiplex PCR, a mixture combining 60 forward primers for TCR Vbeta segments and 13 reverse primers for TCR Jbeta segments was used. The CDR3 region of rearranged TCR beta genes was amplified from genomic DNA with a multiplex PCR assay. The amplified TCR beta libraries were sequenced on the Illumina HiSeq System as 87-base-pair reads. The source study handled its data this way. A later analysis tallied approximately 87 million unique TCR beta chains across the 600 to 700 repertoires, and around 9.9 million of those chains were shared by two or more donors. A nearest-neighbor algorithm error-corrected the raw reads and collapsed the reads into unique sequences, merging closely related sequences to remove PCR and sequencing errors. CDR3 sequences were aligned to IMGT reference sequences to assign V, D and J gene segments. Each retained sequence needed at least a six-nucleotide match to both a V gene segment and a J gene segment. A rearrangement counted as productive if the CDR3 had no stop codons and remained in frame with V and J, and every other rearrangement counted as non-productive. CDR3 was defined by IMGT convention, running from the second conserved V-encoded cysteine to the conserved J-encoded phenylalanine. In an earlier analysis of 500 to 650 of the donors, sequences lacking an unambiguous match to a single V gene segment were excluded. In an earlier analysis of around 590 of the donors, a V segment was called functional when productive rearrangements were above 56.7%, and segregating when the standard deviation between donors exceeded 5%. A statistical classification framework was built to diagnose cytomegalovirus status from the catalog of TCR beta chain sequences. In a later analysis, V and J genes were assigned by comparing TCR nucleotide sequences against IMGT/GENE-DB human TR gene sequences. A later analysis assigned CDR3 sequences and most-parsimonious VDJ recombination scenarios with the TCRdist pipeline. In a later analysis, each TCR beta chain was defined by its CDR3 amino acid sequence together with its V-gene family, and reads without a unique V-gene family were excluded. As a way to deal with suspected cross-contamination and a sequencing artifact, a later analysis dropped hundreds of nucleotide sequences that were highly shared and had low generation probability. In a later analysis, a clonal expansion index for each public chain was calculated from normalized within-repertoire ranks of inferred template counts. A later analysis computed generation probabilities with a VDJ recombination model fitted to out-of-frame rearrangements, and checked the results against IGoR. A later analysis scored TCR-TCR, TCR-HLA and TCR-CMV co-occurrence with hypergeometric tests, applying a repertoire-size bias correction to TCR pairs. A later analysis estimated false discovery rates by permuting HLA or CMV assignments 20 times. A later analysis grouped co-occurring TCRs with DBSCAN, adding TCRdist sequence similarity when clustering within HLA-allele-positive subsets. For co-occurrence clustering, repertoires with fewer than 30,000 or more than 120,000 public chains were excluded, along with five repertoires with anomalous nucleotide sharing. Here the immuneACCESS table is served through TCRdb, limited to in-frame sequences with V and J called. Missing clones are a known gap in these copies; in checked studies unresolved V genes cover under half, and the rest lacks a known reason. That table furnishes V, J and clone size, whereas the DNA furnished D and trimming. The sample includes 95,000 to 130,000 clones, with 79% observed a single time. Of the sample, 3.5% to 4.5% falls within the top ten clones.

In the case of this clone: No antigen is known for it. Nothing much larger sits one base from this clone, and base qualities are not available.

Recombination linked TRBV5-1 to TRBJ2-1; 9 central bases correspond to TRBD2. The sample taken for sequencing was PBMCs. This sequence was found in a young man in good health and CMV-seropositive. The nucleotide sequence is TGCGCCAGCAGCTTACGGGCGGGGGGGCCCAGTGAGCAGTTCTTC. Its amino acids are CASSLRAGGPSEQFF.